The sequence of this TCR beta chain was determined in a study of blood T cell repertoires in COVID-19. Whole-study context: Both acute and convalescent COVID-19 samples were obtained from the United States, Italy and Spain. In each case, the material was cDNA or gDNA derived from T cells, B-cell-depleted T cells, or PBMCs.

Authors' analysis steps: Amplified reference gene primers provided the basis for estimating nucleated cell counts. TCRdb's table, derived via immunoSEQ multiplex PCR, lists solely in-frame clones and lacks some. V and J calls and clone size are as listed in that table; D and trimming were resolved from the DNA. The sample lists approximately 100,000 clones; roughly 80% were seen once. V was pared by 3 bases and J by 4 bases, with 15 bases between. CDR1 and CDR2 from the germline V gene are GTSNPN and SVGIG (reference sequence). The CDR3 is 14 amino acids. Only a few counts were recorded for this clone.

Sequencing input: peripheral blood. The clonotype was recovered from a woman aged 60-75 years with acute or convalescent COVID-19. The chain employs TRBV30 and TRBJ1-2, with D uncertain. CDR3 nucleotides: TGTGCCTGGAGCCGCGAGTTCGCCGTCTATGGCTACACCTTC. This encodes CAWSREFAVYGYTF.